This TCR beta chain was captured in a study of radiotherapy plus CTLA-4 blockade in lung cancer. Assay used: immunoSEQ multiplex PCR; TCRdb lists only in-frame clones, some missing. The repertoire has about 100,000 clones, 83% of them found once; the top ten carry around 0.8%. Per the germline V gene, CDR1 is MNHEY and CDR2 is SMNVEV (reference sequence). The germline V and J ends were trimmed by 2 bases and 4 bases, with 6 bases remaining between them. The CDR3 consists of 13 residues. With ipilimumab providing CTLA-4 blockade, focal radiation was administered to patients who had chemo-refractory metastatic non-small-cell lung cancer. As to this clone: Its antigen is currently unknown.

Overall study results and limits: Among reported predictors of response, early blood T cell clone dynamics with interferon-beta performed best. In blood, after radiotherapy plus ipilimumab, tumor-derived TCR clones expanded.

Sequencing was performed on peripheral blood, taken from a patient treated with radiotherapy plus ipilimumab. The chain links TRBV27 to TRBJ2-1; D not certain. This receptor was identified in a human donor with non-small cell lung cancer who had stable disease on radiotherapy plus ipilimumab. This chain's CDR3 is CASSLGFYNEQFF. In DNA form, the CDR3 reads TGTGCCAGCAGTTTAGGATTTTACAATGAGCAGTTCTTC.